Each of the 26 T cell receptor beta chains below was sequenced from the same sample in a study of blood T cell repertoires in COVID-19. Some clones are missing from TCRdb's copy, which holds only in-frame ones; the method was immunoSEQ multiplex PCR. The sample carries about 210,000 clones, around 81% recorded once. Sequenced material: peripheral blood. The source is a man between 60 and 75 years old with COVID-19, enrolled during active disease.

This clone turned up a few times. The gene calls are TRBV12-3 or TRBV12-4 and TRBJ1-1; TRBD1 agrees at 7 bases. The CDR3 is made up of 12 amino acids. After removal of 5 bases from V and 7 bases from J, the junction contained 4 bases not matched to a gene. The CDR3 DNA reads as TGTGCCAGCAGTCTAGGGGGCCATGAAGCTTTCTTT. Translating it yields CASSLGGHEAFF.

The chain links TRBV29-1 to TRBJ2-3; possible D gene TRBD1, 6 bases. CDR1 is SQVTM and CDR2 is ANQGSEA in the germline V gene. V dropped 4 bases and J dropped 1 base, with 12 bases sitting between them. The CDR3 loop spans 14 amino acids. The CDR3 reads CSVGGQFRTDTQYF. CDR3 bases: TGCAGCGTTGGTGGACAGTTCCGCACAGATACGCAGTATTTT.

The chain has TRBV6-5 and TRBJ2-1; 10 bases line up with TRBD1. The germline gives CDR1 MNHEY, CDR2 SVGAGI. The CDR3 covers 13 residues. Trimming at V came to 7 bases and at J to 8 bases, leaving 5 bases not matched to a gene. The CDR3: CASNLDRGYEQFF. For the CDR3, the DNA is TGTGCCAGCAACCTGGACAGGGGGTATGAGCAGTTCTTC.

The V call is TRBV2, the J call TRBJ1-6, with 8 bases that match TRBD1. Germline V CDR1 and CDR2: SNHLY, FYNNEI. With 11 bases clipped from V and 7 bases from J, the junction kept 10 bases outside the gene matches. The CDR3 length is 14 residues. DNA for the CDR3: TGTGCCGTCCGGTGGGACAGGACCAATTCACCCCTCCACTTT. Translating it yields CAVRWDRTNSPLHF. Looking up the rest from reference TRBV2 and TRBJ1-6 gives the full variable domain: EPEVTQTPSHQVTQMGQEVILRCVPISNHLYFYWYRQILGQKVEFLVSFYNNEISEKSEIFDDQFSVERPDGSNFTLKIRSTKLEDSAMYFCAVRWDRTNSPLHFGNGTRLTVT.

The genes are TRBV11-2 and TRBJ1-2; 7 bases are a match to TRBD1. The CDR3 runs to 13 residues. CDR1 is SGHAT, CDR2 FQNNGV, per germline. The junction had 13 bases not matched to a gene; V was cut back by 4 bases and J by 14 bases. CDR3: CASSSLPGQAGTF. The CDR3 coding sequence is TGTGCCAGCAGCTCCCTCCCAGGACAGGCGGGTACCTTC.

The rearrangement uses TRBV24-1 and TRBJ2-1; the match to TRBD1 covers 8 bases. CDR3 length equals 16 residues. CDR1 is KGHDR, CDR2 SFDVKD, per germline. J was trimmed by 4 bases and V by 4 bases; bases with no gene match: 8. CDR3 sequence reads: CATSDPGQGGYNEQFF. The CDR3 DNA follows: TGTGCCACCAGTGACCCAGGACAGGGTGGGTACAATGAGCAGTTCTTC.

The chain employs TRBV28 and TRBJ1-1, with TRBD1 matching over 8 bases. The length of the CDR3 is 12 residues. In germline, CDR1 is MDHEN, CDR2 SYDVKM. Unmatched junction bases numbered 3, after V lost 4 bases and J lost 8 bases. In DNA, the CDR3 is TGTGCCAGCAGTTCCTGGACAGGGGAAGCTTTCTTT. Encoded protein: CASSSWTGEAFF.

The rearrangement uses TRBV10-3 and TRBJ1-2, with TRBD1 as a possible D gene (5 bases). The CDR3 covers 14 residues. Germline V gives CDR1 ENHRY, CDR2 SYGVKD. V gave up 2 bases and J gave up 7 bases, with 14 bases separating them. In DNA form, the CDR3 reads TGTGCCATCAGTGAGGGCCAGGGTGCGTCTGGCTACACCTTC. The encoded protein is CAISEGQGASGYTF.

This rearrangement joins TRBV3-1 (or the pseudogene TRBV3-2) to TRBJ1-4; 10 bases are shared with TRBD1. V shed 2 bases, J shed 8 bases, and the junction held 8 bases outside the gene matches. CDR3 size: 16 residues. CDR1 LGHDT and CDR2 YNNKEL come from the germline V gene (reference sequence). In DNA form, the CDR3 reads TGTGCCAGCAGCCAACATATGACAGGGGGCGGCGAAAAACTGTTTTTT. This encodes CASSQHMTGGGEKLFF.

The V call is TRBV5-4, the J call TRBJ1-4; TRBD1 agrees at 7 bases. Trimming cost V 4 bases and J 6 bases; bases outside gene matches: 6. Germline V gene lookup returns CDR1 SGHNT and CDR2 YYREEE (reference sequence). This CDR3 comprises 14 residues. CDR3 loop: CASSPHRGDEKLFF. The CDR3 region has the DNA TGTGCCAGCAGCCCCCACAGGGGCGATGAAAAACTGTTTTTT.

This clone was picked up many times. The rearrangement uses TRBV19 and TRBJ1-3; TRBD1 aligns across 9 bases. The CDR3 has 18 amino acids. The germline V gene encodes CDR1 LNHDA and CDR2 SQIVND (reference sequence). V shed 7 bases, J shed 0 bases, and the junction held 13 bases outside the gene matches. The DNA for the CDR3 is TGTGCCAGTACCTCGACAGGGGGTTCTCACCACTCTGGAAACACCATATATTTT. Residues: CASTSTGGSHHSGNTIYF.

The chain joins TRBV9 to TRBJ1-3; 7 nucleotides line up with TRBD1. The CDR3 sequence is 15 residues long. Per germline, CDR1 SGDLS and CDR2 YYNGEE. With V trimmed by 0 bases and J by 4 bases, 4 bases remained unmatched. CDR3 residues: CASSVGTRGGNTIYF. In DNA, the CDR3 is TGTGCCAGCAGCGTAGGTACCAGGGGGGGAAACACCATATATTTT.

The CDR3 DNA follows: TGTGCCAGCAGCTTAGGGACAGGGGATGGACCCCTCCACTTT. Translated: CASSLGTGDGPLHF. The V call is TRBV7-8, the J call TRBJ1-6, with TRBD1 matching over 9 bases. The ends lost 1 base at V and 12 bases at J; junction bases unmatched: 4. CDR1 is SGHVS and CDR2 is FQNEAQ in the germline V gene. CDR3 length: 14 residues.

This rearrangement joins TRBV9 to TRBJ2-1, with 10 bases aligning to TRBD1. CDR1 is SGDLS, CDR2 YYNGEE, per germline. There are 17 residues in the CDR3. The V gene end was trimmed by 3 bases and the J gene end by 3 bases; junction bases not matched to a gene: 9. The CDR3 loop is CASSGRDRGSIYNEQFF. The CDR3 coding sequence is TGTGCCAGCAGCGGCCGGGACAGGGGTTCGATCTACAATGAGCAGTTCTTC. Full variable domain (outside the CDR3, taken from reference TRBV9 and TRBJ2-1): DSGVTQTPKHLITATGQRVTLRCSPRSGDLSVYWYQQSLDQGLQFLIQYYNGEERAKGNILERFSAQQFPDLHSELNLSSLELGDSALYFCASSGRDRGSIYNEQFFGPGTRLTVL.

The chain combines TRBV6-5 with TRBJ2-7; a possible D gene is TRBD1 (5 bases). The CDR3 length is 13 residues. The V end was cut by 5 bases, the J end by 6 bases, with 14 bases between. Germline values: CDR1 MNHEY, CDR2 SVGAGI. The CDR3 reads CASSPGAVSEQYF. For the CDR3, the DNA is TGTGCCAGCAGTCCTGGGGCCGTGAGCGAGCAGTACTTC.

The gene calls are TRBV9 and TRBJ2-1; 9 nucleotides line up with TRBD2. There are 14 residues in the CDR3. V trimming: 0 bases; J trimming: 9 bases; junction bases outside the gene matches: 4. The germline CDR1 and CDR2 sequences are SGDLS and YYNGEE. DNA of the CDR3: TGTGCCAGCAGCGTAGCTGGACTAGCGTCTGAGCAGTTCTTC. Translating gives CASSVAGLASEQFF. The full variable domain, completed using reference TRBV9 and TRBJ2-1, is DSGVTQTPKHLITATGQRVTLRCSPRSGDLSVYWYQQSLDQGLQFLIQYYNGEERAKGNILERFSAQQFPDLHSELNLSSLELGDSALYFCASSVAGLASEQFFGPGTRLTVL.

Ten or more counts support this clone. The chain carries TRBV27 and TRBJ1-6; 10 bases agree with TRBD1. Germline CDR1 reads MNHEY; CDR2 reads SMNVEV (reference sequence). This CDR3 has 17 amino acids. V lost 5 bases to trimming and J lost 10 bases; unmatched junction nucleotides: 14. CDR3 protein: CASSPSLPGTGESPLHF. CDR3 nucleotides: TGTGCCAGCAGTCCCTCACTGCCCGGGACAGGGGAATCACCCCTCCACTTT.

The chain combines TRBV25-1 with TRBJ1-2; no clear D gene. The V end lost 8 bases, the J end lost 5 bases, and 9 bases lay between the germline ends. CDR1 is MGHDK, CDR2 SYGVNS, per germline. The CDR3 is 11 amino acids. For the CDR3, the DNA is TGTGCCAGCCGGGGAATATATGGCTACACCTTC. Translating gives CASRGIYGYTF.

Only one count was recorded for this clone. The genes are TRBV5-4 and TRBJ1-3; D remains unclear. CDR3 length: 15 amino acids. V was cut by 0 bases and J by 0 bases, with 7 bases left in between. Germline lookup yields CDR1 SGHNT and CDR2 YYREEE (reference sequence). The CDR3 loop reads CASSLDKHSGNTIYF. Here the CDR3 DNA reads TGTGCCAGCAGCTTGGACAAACACTCTGGAAACACCATATATTTT.

This rearrangement joins TRBV27 to TRBJ1-1; 9 bases match TRBD1. Per the germline V gene, CDR1 is MNHEY and CDR2 is SMNVEV (reference sequence). With 6 bases clipped from V and 4 bases from J, the junction kept 6 bases outside the gene matches. The CDR3 length is 14 residues. This chain's CDR3 is CASRMTTGGTEAFF. CDR3 in DNA: TGTGCCAGCAGAATGACGACAGGGGGCACTGAAGCTTTCTTT.

The count of this clone is one. The rearrangement links TRBV11-2 to TRBJ1-1; weak D call: TRBD1 (5 bases). The V end was cut by 5 bases, the J end by 0 bases, with 13 bases between. The CDR3 runs 15 residues. Germline loops: CDR1 SGHAT, CDR2 FQNNGV. CDR3 coding DNA: TGTGCCAGCAGCCCCGCGGGACTGCTGAACACTGAAGCTTTCTTT. As protein: CASSPAGLLNTEAFF.

The chain links TRBV6-2 or TRBV6-3 to TRBJ2-7, with 9 nucleotides matching TRBD1. CDR3 length equals 13 residues. CDR1 is MNHEY and CDR2 is SVGEGT in the germline V gene. Trimming removed 6 bases from V and 4 bases from J; junction bases left unmatched: 4. CDR3 nucleotides: TGTGCCAGCAGGTACAGGGGGCCGTACGAGCAGTACTTC. Its translation is CASRYRGPYEQYF.

This clone was counted between two and nine times. CDR3 sequence reads: CASSPNRGLSEKLFF. CDR3 coding DNA: TGCGCCAGCAGCCCAAACAGGGGGCTTTCGGAAAAACTGTTTTTT. This chain connects TRBV4-1 to TRBJ1-4; 9 bases line up with TRBD1. The CDR3 is made up of 15 amino acids. Trimming at V came to 4 bases and at J to 8 bases, leaving 8 bases not matched to a gene. Germline V gives CDR1 MGHRA, CDR2 YSYEKL.

This chain uses TRBV28 with TRBJ1-1, with D uncertain. The V gene's germline CDR1 is MDHEN and CDR2 SYDVKM. V lost 2 bases, J lost 5 bases, and 12 bases lay in between. There are 14 residues in the CDR3. The CDR3 region is CASSLTRPRTEAFF. The CDR3 DNA follows: TGTGCCAGCAGTTTAACCCGCCCCAGAACTGAAGCTTTCTTT.

This chain links TRBV18 with TRBJ1-1; D uncertain. This CDR3 has 13 amino acids. V was shortened by 2 bases and J by 1 base, with 5 bases between the two germline ends. Germline CDR1 KGHSH, CDR2 LQKENI. The CDR3 DNA is TGTGCCAGCTCACCAACAGAGAACACTGAAGCTTTCTTT. Translated, it gives CASSPTENTEAFF.

The CDR3 protein is CASSSYTDTQYF. In nucleotides, the CDR3 is TGTGCCAGCAGCTCCTACACAGATACGCAGTATTTT. The chain joins TRBV7-2 to TRBJ2-3; D ambiguous. Germline assignment: CDR1 SGHTA and CDR2 FQGNSA. Trimming took 4 bases from V and 2 from J, leaving 4 bases between them. This CDR3 spans 12 amino acids.